The 14 T cell receptor beta chains below come from one sample, sequenced in a study of shared clonotypes between healthy human individuals. Terminally differentiated effector memory CD45RA+ cells were excluded by CCR7 positive selection of CD45RO-negative cells. The repertoire was sequenced with immunoSEQ multiplex PCR; TCRdb's copy has only in-frame clones and lacks some. The sample contains about 2.2 million clones, roughly 93% of which appear only once. The sequencing input was naive CD8+ T cells from PBMCs. Receptors were obtained from a man between 18 and 35 years old in good health. Some clones in this sample may be carry-over from other donors' samples.

Concerning this clone itself: The same CDR3 arises from other DNA sequences in this sample as well. This sequence joins TRBV7-9 and TRBJ2-3; 14 bases agree with TRBD2. V lost 4 bases and J lost 0; bases outside the gene matches: 6. The CDR3 extends over 18 amino acids. In germline, CDR1 is SEHNR, CDR2 FQNEAQ (reference sequence). The CDR3 DNA reads TGTGCCAGCAGCTCTGGGACTAGCGGGAGAGCTAGCACAGATACGCAGTATTTT. Amino acids: CASSSGTSGRASTDTQYF.

The chain combines TRBV6-5 with TRBJ2-1; 7 bases align to TRBD2. CDR1 and CDR2 from the germline V gene are MNHEY and SVGAGI. The CDR3 is made up of 16 amino acids. V lost 2 bases and J lost 7; bases outside the gene matches: 11. DNA for the CDR3: TGTGCCAGCAGTTACCGGACTAGGGCTGGAATAAATGAGCAGTTCTTC. This sequence encodes CASSYRTRAGINEQFF.

This chain uses TRBV27 with TRBJ1-3; no reliable D call. Trimming pared 5 bases from V and 9 bases from J, leaving 17 bases between. This CDR3 contains 14 residues. CDR1 and CDR2 (germline): MNHEY, SMNVEV (reference sequence). The CDR3 nucleotides are TGTGCCAGCAGTCCTCGGACTAAGAGAAGCACCATATATTTT. Translated, it gives CASSPRTKRSTIYF.

The chain combines TRBV28 with TRBJ2-1; D is perhaps TRBD1 (6 bases). The CDR3 is made up of 15 amino acids. CDR1 and CDR2 from the germline V gene are MDHEN and SYDVKM. Trimming left V 4 bases short and J 6 bases short, with 16 bases between. CDR3 in amino acids: CASSSIQGWVNEQFF. In DNA, the CDR3 is TGTGCCAGCAGTTCGATACAGGGATGGGTCAATGAGCAGTTCTTC.

The chain recombines TRBV27 with TRBJ2-7, with TRBD1 matching over 7 bases. In germline, CDR1 is MNHEY, CDR2 SMNVEV (reference sequence). V was pared by 9 bases and J by 4 bases, with 6 bases of the junction left unmatched. CDR3 length: 12 residues. The CDR3 DNA sequence: TGTGCCAGTCAGGGGGAAGGGTACGAGCAGTACTTC. Translated, it gives CASQGEGYEQYF.

The rearrangement joins TRBV2 to TRBJ2-1; 7 positions match TRBD2. V trimming: 7 bases; J trimming: 7 bases; junction bases outside the gene matches: 16. This CDR3 has 16 amino acids. Germline assignment: CDR1 SNHLY and CDR2 FYNNEI. The CDR3 bases are TGTGCCAGCATCAGAGGGAGGGAGAGCCTTAGGAATGAGCAGTTCTTC. Translated, it gives CASIRGRESLRNEQFF.

V usage is TRBV2 and J usage is TRBJ2-7; 8 bases are shared with TRBD1. This CDR3 has 13 residues. V was clipped by 5 bases and J by 4 bases; unmatched bases: 4. Per the germline V gene, CDR1 is SNHLY and CDR2 is FYNNEI. The CDR3 DNA reads TGTGCCAGCAGTACACAGGGGGGTTACGAGCAGTACTTC. Amino acids: CASSTQGGYEQYF.

This rearrangement joins TRBV28 to TRBJ1-5, with D possibly being TRBD1 (5 bases). Trimming shortened V by 3 bases and J by 3 bases, and 9 bases separated the two germline ends. From germline, CDR1 is MDHEN and CDR2 SYDVKM. The CDR3 runs to 14 residues. This chain's CDR3 is CASSFDRLNQPQHF. The CDR3 bases are TGTGCCAGCAGTTTTGACAGACTCAATCAGCCCCAGCATTTT.

This clone is a singleton in its sample. The chain joins TRBV11-2 to TRBJ2-4, with D hard to call. Germline V gives CDR1 SGHAT, CDR2 FQNNGV. The CDR3 consists of 17 residues. Trimming left V 5 bases short and J 0 bases short, with 17 bases between. The CDR3 region has the DNA TGTGCCAGCAGCATGGGGATTATCTATCTAGCCAAAAACATTCAGTACTTC. Encoded protein: CASSMGIIYLAKNIQYF.

The chain carries TRBV11-2 and TRBJ1-1; D might be TRBD1 (5 bases). The CDR3 totals 15 residues. CDR1 SGHAT and CDR2 FQNNGV come from the germline V gene. Between the trimmed V and J ends, which lost 1 base and 4 bases, there was a span of 13 bases. For the CDR3, the DNA is TGTGCCAGCAGCTTAGCTCACGGGGGGGGCACTGAAGCTTTCTTT. Amino acids: CASSLAHGGGTEAFF. The full variable domain, completed using reference TRBV11-2 and TRBJ1-1, is EAGVAQSPRYKIIEKRQSVAFWCNPISGHATLYWYQQILGQGPKLLIQFQNNGVVDDSQLPKDRFSAERLKGVDSTLKIQPAKLEDSAVYLCASSLAHGGGTEAFFGQGTRLTVV.

The chain couples TRBV7-9 to TRBJ2-7; TRBD1 agrees at 7 bases. The J segment lost 5 bases and the V segment lost 3 bases, leaving 10 bases of the junction unmatched. Per the germline V gene, CDR1 is SEHNR and CDR2 is FQNEAQ (reference sequence). The CDR3 length is 15 residues. CDR3 in amino acids: CASSLGPGQQNEQYF. In DNA form, the CDR3 reads TGTGCCAGCAGCTTGGGTCCGGGACAGCAGAACGAGCAGTACTTC.

Note on this clone: Other DNA sequences in this specimen translate into the identical CDR3. DNA of the CDR3: TGTGCCAGCGGGCATACAGATACGCAGTATTTT. Amino acids: CASGHTDTQYF. V usage is TRBV27 and J usage is TRBJ2-3; D is unclear. Germline V gene lookup returns CDR1 MNHEY and CDR2 SMNVEV (reference sequence). This CDR3 has 11 amino acids. With 8 bases removed from V and 3 bases from J, the gap between germline ends came to 6 bases.

This sequence joins TRBV28 and TRBJ1-5, with a weak D call TRBD1 (5 bases). In germline, CDR1 is MDHEN, CDR2 SYDVKM. V was trimmed by 8 bases and J by 7 bases, leaving 6 bases between them. This CDR3 is 10 amino acids long. The CDR3 sequence: CASGGQPQHF. CDR3 nucleotides: TGTGCCAGCGGGGGGCAGCCCCAGCATTTT.

V usage is TRBV6-1 and J usage is TRBJ2-3; 8 positions match TRBD2. Unmatched junction bases numbered 4, after V lost 2 bases and J lost 0 bases. From germline, CDR1 is MNHNS and CDR2 SASEGT. This CDR3 spans 16 amino acids. CDR3: CASSEFSGTSTDTQYF. The CDR3 region has the DNA TGTGCCAGCAGTGAATTTAGCGGGACTAGCACAGATACGCAGTATTTT.